A single TCR beta chain is shown here with its context. The target antigen is unknown. These data originate in a study of identifying expanded T cells in peripheral blood. No infections or other immune events were documented during collection. Only in-frame clones appear in the TCRdb table, and some are missing; sequencing was by immunoSEQ multiplex PCR. The profile shows more than 95,000 clones, about four fifths of them singletons. Germline CDR1 reads SGHTS; CDR2 reads YDEGEE. J gave up 1 base and V 2 bases, and 1 base lay outside the gene matches. CDR3 length equals 15 residues. Whole-study results and caveats: Across healthy donors, higher total template counts meant significantly greater approximately two-week count variance. Differentially abundant clones: around 1.2 between replicates, roughly 16 at approximately two weeks, approximately 19 at four.

Sequencing was performed on blood. The chain couples TRBV5-8 to TRBJ2-2; 8 positions match TRBD1. The sequence was obtained from a person aged 18 to 75 in good health. The CDR3 region has the DNA TGTGCCAGCAGCTTCAGGGGGCGGAACACCGGGGAGCTGTTTTTT. It encodes CASSFRGRNTGELFF.